These T cell receptor beta chains were read from a single sample in a study of blood T cell repertoires in COVID-19. Data came from immunoSEQ multiplex PCR; TCRdb stores just in-frame clones and leaves some out. This sample yields about 180,000 clones, of which approximately 92% are seen a single time; 2% to 2.5% belongs to the top ten. The specimen was PBMCs or T cells enriched from blood (not recorded which). The source of these receptors is a woman aged 40 to 55 with acute COVID-19. CDR3s include the opening cysteine and the closing phenylalanine or tryptophan. D genes are given only for firm matches. A clone size is listed for some rows: how often the clone was seen (once, few, many), or a class if it is expanded.

clone size | J gene | V gene | D gene | CDR3 protein | CDR3 DNA
. | TRBJ1-5 | TRBV18 | TRBD1 | CASSLSGTEGQPQHF | TGTGCCAGCTCACTGTCTGGGACAGAAGGTCAGCCCCAGCATTTT
. | TRBJ2-7 | TRBV3-1/TRBV3-2 | . | CASSPAQGYEQYF | TGTGCCAGCAGCCCGGCACAGGGTTACGAGCAGTACTTC
. | TRBJ1-6 | TRBV19 | TRBD1 | CASSIDRGNSPLHF | TGTGCCAGTAGTATTGACAGGGGGAATTCACCCCTCCACTTT
. | TRBJ1-1 | TRBV6-5 | . | CASRRSAAEAFF | TGTGCCAGCAGGAGGAGTGCGGCTGAAGCTTTCTTT
many | TRBJ2-7 | TRBV4-3 | . | CASSQEAGSYEQYF | TGCGCCAGCAGCCAAGAGGCGGGGTCCTACGAGCAGTACTTC
. | TRBJ2-3 | TRBV6-6 | . | CASSRKHPLGTDTQYF | TGTGCCAGCAGTCGAAAACACCCCCTGGGCACAGATACGCAGTATTTT
. | TRBJ1-2 | TRBV5-4 | . | CASSPTGPVNYGYTF | TGTGCCAGCAGCCCCACAGGGCCAGTGAACTATGGCTACACCTTC
. | TRBJ2-3 | TRBV18 | . | CASSPITTDTQYF | TGTGCCAGCTCACCCATCACTACAGATACGCAGTATTTT
. | TRBJ2-2 | TRBV5-5 | . | CASSLASTGITGELFF | TGTGCCAGCAGCTTGGCCTCTACAGGGATCACCGGGGAGCTGTTTTTT
. | TRBJ2-7 | TRBV4-1 | TRBD2 | CASSLIGGGGAKIHEQYF | TGCGCCAGCAGCCTAATTGGAGGCGGGGGGGCGAAGATCCACGAGCAGTACTTC
. | TRBJ2-5 | TRBV6-5 | . | CASSPGRRETQYF | TGTGCCAGCAGTCCAGGGCGTCGAGAGACCCAGTACTTC
. | TRBJ2-7 | TRBV11-2 | . | CASSQGGSGYEQYF | TGTGCCAGCAGCCAGGGTGGTAGCGGCTACGAGCAGTACTTC
. | TRBJ2-5 | TRBV19 | TRBD1 | CASSIGHRGRETQYF | TGTGCCAGTAGTATCGGTCACAGGGGGCGAGAGACCCAGTACTTC
. | TRBJ2-3 | TRBV5-1 | TRBD2 | CASRLAASTDTQYF | TGCGCCAGCAGACTAGCGGCTAGCACAGATACGCAGTATTTT
. | TRBJ2-2 | TRBV4-2 | TRBD2 | CASSQGTSGSVPGELFF | TGTGCCAGCAGCCAAGGTACTAGCGGGAGTGTGCCCGGGGAGCTGTTTTTT
once | TRBJ1-2 | TRBV29-1 | . | CSVLAENGYTF | TGCAGCGTTTTGGCCGAAAATGGCTACACCTTC
once | TRBJ1-5 | TRBV27 | . | CASSSEEWQPQHF | TGTGCCAGCAGTTCGGAGGAGTGGCAGCCCCAGCATTTT
. | TRBJ2-3 | TRBV19 | TRBD1 | CASRPGQGAPHPSTDTQYF | TGTGCCAGTAGGCCGGGACAGGGGGCCCCCCACCCAAGCACAGATACGCAGTATTTT
. | TRBJ2-1 | TRBV19 | . | CASSVSRREQFF | TGTGCCAGTAGTGTTTCGCGGCGTGAGCAGTTCTTC
. | TRBJ1-2 | TRBV9 | . | CASSVGQKYGYTF | TGTGCCAGCAGCGTAGGTCAGAAGTATGGCTACACCTTC
. | TRBJ2-2 | TRBV4-2 | . | CASSQEHSGTLNTGELFF | TGTGCCAGCAGCCAAGAACATTCCGGGACACTGAACACCGGGGAGCTGTTTTTT
. | TRBJ2-7 | TRBV3-1/TRBV3-2 | TRBD1 | CASSQGQGYEQYF | TGTGCCAGCAGCCAAGGACAGGGCTACGAGCAGTACTTC
. | TRBJ1-2 | TRBV5-6 | . | CASSQAVSPLFHGYTF | TGTGCCAGCAGCCAGGCCGTTTCCCCCCTATTCCATGGCTACACCTTC
. | TRBJ2-1 | TRBV9 | TRBD2 | CASSVVPELLAGGPGSYNEQFF | TGTGCCAGCAGCGTAGTTCCGGAGCTTCTAGCGGGAGGGCCCGGGTCCTACAATGAGCAGTTCTTC
once | TRBJ1-1 | TRBV13 | TRBD1 | CASSFGTGGTEAFF | TGTGCCAGCAGCTTTGGGACAGGGGGTACTGAAGCTTTCTTT
. | TRBJ2-3 | TRBV5-1 | TRBD1 | CASSSTRTGGTDTQYF | TGCGCCAGCAGCTCTACCCGGACAGGAGGCACAGATACGCAGTATTTT
. | TRBJ2-2 | TRBV27 | TRBD2 | CASSWSGGGVAGELFF | TGTGCCAGCAGTTGGAGCGGGGGCGGAGTCGCCGGGGAGCTGTTTTTT
. | TRBJ2-5 | TRBV21-1 | . | CASSKEVASLQETQYF | TGTGCCAGCAGCAAAGAGGTAGCTAGCCTCCAAGAGACCCAGTACTTC
. | TRBJ2-2 | TRBV27 | TRBD2 | CASSLLAGTNTGELFF | TGTGCCAGCAGTCTTCTAGCGGGGACGAACACCGGGGAGCTGTTTTTT
. | TRBJ2-7 | TRBV12-5 | . | CASGLVLSRDNSYEQYF | TGTGCTAGTGGTTTAGTATTATCCCGGGACAACTCCTACGAGCAGTACTTC
. | TRBJ1-3 | TRBV5-1 | . | CASSAGLNSGNTIYF | TGCGCCAGCAGCGCAGGACTCAACTCTGGAAACACCATATATTTT
. | TRBJ2-7 | TRBV11-2 | TRBD2 | CASSPRTSGGLEAYEQYF | TGTGCCAGCAGCCCCCGGACTAGCGGGGGCCTCGAGGCCTACGAGCAGTACTTC
. | TRBJ2-7 | TRBV21-1 | . | CASSRDRGTYEQYF | TGTGCCAGCAGCCGGGACAGAGGAACCTACGAGCAGTACTTC
. | TRBJ2-2 | TRBV2 | . | CASSPRGAMNTGELFF | TGTGCCAGCAGCCCTCGGGGGGCCATGAACACCGGGGAGCTGTTTTTT
. | TRBJ2-5 | TRBV4-2 | TRBD2 | CASSPVAGRQETQYF | TGTGCCAGCAGCCCGGTAGCGGGCCGCCAAGAGACCCAGTACTTC
. | TRBJ2-7 | TRBV6-2/TRBV6-3 | TRBD1 | CASSHIRTGDGEQYF | TGTGCCAGCAGTCATATACGGACAGGGGATGGCGAGCAGTACTTC
. | TRBJ1-4 | TRBV5-5 | . | CASSLAGGVEKLFF | TGTGCCAGCAGCTTGGCGGGGGGTGTGGAAAAACTGTTTTTT
. | TRBJ1-6 | TRBV13 | TRBD1 | CASSFRTGENSPLHF | TGTGCCAGCAGCTTTCGGACAGGAGAAAATTCACCCCTCCACTTT
. | TRBJ2-1 | TRBV19 | TRBD2 | CASSMVGLAGHEQFF | TGTGCCAGTAGTATGGTGGGACTAGCGGGACATGAGCAGTTCTTC
once | TRBJ2-1 | TRBV4-3 | TRBD2 | CASSQESGTSDYNEQFF | TGCGCCAGCAGCCAAGAATCCGGGACTAGCGACTACAATGAGCAGTTCTTC
. | TRBJ2-1 | TRBV7-2 | . | CASSLAPSNEQFF | TGTGCCAGCAGCTTAGCCCCCAGTAATGAGCAGTTCTTC
. | TRBJ1-1 | TRBV28 | . | CASRAGRLNTEAFF | TGTGCCAGCAGGGCGGGCCGACTGAACACTGAAGCTTTCTTT
. | TRBJ1-2 | TRBV3-1/TRBV3-2 | . | CASSQGPGGGTF | TGTGCCAGCAGCCAAGGCCCGGGAGGAGGAACCTTC
few | TRBJ2-3 | TRBV7-2 | TRBD1 | CASSSDRGKTDTQYF | TGTGCCAGCAGCTCGGACAGGGGGAAAACAGATACGCAGTATTTT
. | TRBJ1-2 | TRBV19 | . | CASSPGTTNGYTF | TGTGCCAGTAGCCCCGGGACAACCAATGGCTACACCTTC
. | TRBJ1-2 | TRBV15 | TRBD1 | CATSRDYGTGRGYTF | TGTGCCACCAGCAGAGATTACGGGACAGGTCGAGGCTACACCTTC
. | TRBJ2-1 | TRBV5-4 | TRBD2 | CASSQTGGSWYNEQFF | TGTGCCAGCAGCCAAACCGGCGGGAGTTGGTACAATGAGCAGTTCTTC
. | TRBJ1-5 | TRBV7-2 | TRBD1 | CASSLEDRDGNQPQHF | TGTGCCAGCAGCTTAGAGGACAGGGATGGCAATCAGCCCCAGCATTTT
. | TRBJ1-6 | TRBV28 | . | CASRTLSGNNSPLHF | TGTGCCAGCAGGACCCTTTCCGGGAATAATTCACCCCTCCACTTT
. | TRBJ2-2 | TRBV6-4 | . | CASSVERNTGELFF | TGTGCCAGCAGTGTCGAGCGGAACACCGGGGAGCTGTTTTTT
. | TRBJ1-1 | TRBV6-9 | . | CASSLQGNMNTEAFF | TGTGCCAGCAGTTTACAGGGAAACATGAACACTGAAGCTTTCTTT
. | TRBJ2-2 | TRBV7-2 | . | CASSPTLAGELFF | TGTGCCAGCAGCCCCACCCTAGCCGGGGAGCTGTTTTTT
. | TRBJ2-7 | TRBV11-2 | TRBD2 | CASSRGLAGGSYEQYF | TGTGCCAGCAGCCGGGGACTAGCGGGAGGTTCCTACGAGCAGTACTTC
once | TRBJ1-1 | TRBV6-5 | . | CASTAGGNTEAFF | TGTGCCAGCACCGCGGGTGGGAACACTGAAGCTTTCTTT
. | TRBJ2-3 | TRBV11-3 | TRBD2 | CASSLRKAGGSTDTQYF | TGTGCCAGCAGCTTAAGGAAGGCGGGAGGGAGCACAGATACGCAGTATTTT
. | TRBJ2-6 | TRBV5-1 | TRBD2 | CASSLGGTSGRTGANVLTF | TGCGCCAGCAGCTTGGGGGGGACTAGCGGGAGAACTGGGGCCAACGTCCTGACTTTC
. | TRBJ1-2 | TRBV3-1/TRBV3-2 | TRBD1 | CASSHDRGFSFGYTF | TGTGCCAGCAGCCACGACAGGGGGTTCAGTTTCGGCTACACCTTC
. | TRBJ1-6 | TRBV18 | TRBD1 | CASSSGTGEINNSPLHF | TGTGCCAGCTCATCCGGGACAGGGGAGATTAATAATTCACCCCTCCACTTT
once | TRBJ2-7 | TRBV6-2/TRBV6-3 | . | CASSFSETKSSYEQYF | TGTGCCAGCAGTTTCTCCGAGACAAAGAGCTCCTACGAGCAGTACTTC